This entry lists 19 T cell receptor beta chains sequenced from one sample in a study of CD8 T cells in Susac syndrome. Reverse transcription used about 0.45 to 1 ug RNA and random hexamers. TCRdb re-called the immunoSEQ multiplex PCR reads through MiXCR, storing one row per CDR3 protein. The repertoire consists of hundreds of thousands of distinct CDR3 sequences, with 93% occurring once and the leading ten covering around 0.07%. The sequenced material came from CD4+ T cells from PBMCs. The receptor source for this set is a human donor with multiple sclerosis.

The chain has TRBV7-9 and TRBJ2-3; 12 bases line up with TRBD1. V dropped 3 bases and J dropped 1; count of bases not matched to a gene: 8. The CDR3 runs to 18 residues. From germline, CDR1 is SEHNR and CDR2 FQNEAQ (reference sequence). CDR3 loop: CASSFRDRGRIGTDTQYF. Here the CDR3 DNA reads TGTGCCAGCAGCTTCCGGGACAGGGGGCGAATAGGCACAGATACGCAGTATTTT.

The chain uses TRBV6-1 and TRBJ1-6, with D possibly matching TRBD1 (6 bases). The V gene's germline CDR1 is MNHNS and CDR2 SASEGT. V lost 8 bases and J lost 0, with 14 bases in between. The CDR3 covers 16 residues. The CDR3 DNA reads TGTGCCAGCCAGCCTCAGGGGAGCTCCTATAATTCACCCCTCCACTTT. Amino acids: CASQPQGSSYNSPLHF.

This chain uses TRBV29-1 with TRBJ2-3, with 12 bases lining up with TRBD2. The CDR3 length is 15 residues. Germline V lookup: CDR1 SQVTM, CDR2 ANQGSEA. The trim removed 7 bases at V and 4 bases at J, leaving 9 bases unmatched. This CDR3 is CSGNPSSGRADTQYF. The DNA for the CDR3 is TGCAGCGGTAACCCTTCTAGCGGGAGGGCAGATACGCAGTATTTT.

The chain links TRBV5-6 to TRBJ1-1, with 9 bases aligning to TRBD1. The CDR3 extends over 13 amino acids. Looked up from germline, CDR1 is SGHDT and CDR2 is YYEEEE. V trimming: 4 bases; J trimming: 10 bases; junction bases outside the gene matches: 8. CDR3 protein: CASSRTGVPVAFF. In DNA, the CDR3 is TGTGCCAGCAGCCGGACAGGGGTCCCAGTAGCTTTCTTT.

The chain links TRBV3-1 to TRBJ2-7; perhaps D is TRBD1 or TRBD2 (5 bases each). The CDR3 spans 16 residues. Germline V gene data show CDR1 as LGHDT and CDR2 as YNNKEL (reference sequence). V was trimmed by 0 bases and J by 0 bases, leaving 12 bases between them. The CDR3 sequence: CASSQDPAGSSYEQYF. In DNA, the CDR3 is TGTGCCAGCAGCCAAGACCCTGCAGGGAGCTCCTACGAGCAGTACTTC.

The V gene is TRBV20-1, the J gene TRBJ1-6; 9 bases map to TRBD1. Germline V gene data show CDR1 as DFQATT and CDR2 as SNEGSKA (reference sequence). After removal of 3 bases from V and 9 bases from J, the junction contained 18 bases not matched to a gene. The CDR3 totals 18 residues. This CDR3 reads CSASWGPGTGLGSSPLHF. The CDR3 bases are TGCAGTGCTAGTTGGGGACCCGGGACAGGGCTTGGAAGTTCACCCCTCCACTTT.

The chain uses TRBV6-5 and TRBJ1-2, with a weak D call TRBD1 (6 bases). Looked up from germline, CDR1 is MNHEY and CDR2 is SVGAGI. The CDR3 totals 17 residues. The ends were cut back, 4 bases at V and 7 bases at J, with 25 bases in the middle. CDR3: CASSSLTTVGAGGGYTF. CDR3 in DNA: TGTGCCAGCAGTTCCCTCACGACAGTGGGGGCCGGAGGTGGCTACACCTTC.

This clonotype was found a few times. J is TRBJ1-5 and V is TRBV20-1; D might be TRBD1 (6 bases). V lost 5 bases to trimming and J lost 0 bases, with 8 bases between them. The CDR3 covers 13 residues. Germline V gene data show CDR1 as DFQATT and CDR2 as SNEGSKA (reference sequence). The CDR3 DNA reads as TGCAGTGCTCGAGGGGGTAGCAATCAGCCCCAGCATTTT. It translates to CSARGGSNQPQHF.

The rearrangement uses TRBV7-9 and TRBJ2-3; the D call may be TRBD1 or TRBD2 (5 bases each). Germline CDR1 and CDR2: SEHNR and FQNEAQ (reference sequence). V gave up 5 bases and J gave up 1 base, with 13 bases separating them. The CDR3 has 15 amino acids. This chain's CDR3 is CASSNRDPGTDTQYF. CDR3 coding DNA: TGTGCCAGCAGCAACCGGGACCCTGGCACAGATACGCAGTATTTT.

The chain has TRBV20-1 and TRBJ2-7; D perhaps matches TRBD1 (6 bases). This CDR3 has 12 residues. CDR1 is DFQATT and CDR2 is SNEGSKA in the germline V gene (reference sequence). The germline V and J ends were trimmed by 6 bases and 2 bases, with 11 bases remaining between them. This CDR3 is CSAQEGAYEQYF. CDR3 coding DNA: TGCAGTGCGCAAGAGGGGGCCTACGAGCAGTACTTC.

V and J are TRBV12-3 or TRBV12-4 and TRBJ1-5; 7 nucleotides line up with TRBD1. This CDR3 region has 19 residues. Trimming at V came to 0 bases and at J to 10 bases, leaving 21 bases not matched to a gene. The CDR3 protein is CASSLALGDSHTPRSPQHF. The CDR3 region has the DNA TGTGCCAGCAGTTTAGCGCTCGGGGACAGCCATACCCCAAGAAGTCCCCAGCATTTT.

The rearrangement joins TRBV5-4 to TRBJ2-7, with D possibly matching TRBD2 (7 bases). The V gene's germline CDR1 is SGHNT and CDR2 YYREEE (reference sequence). V was clipped by 2 bases and J by 3 bases, with 15 bases between them. The CDR3 has 15 residues. CDR3: CASSLIGGANYEQYF. The CDR3 DNA is TGTGCCAGCAGCTTAATAGGGGGGGCCAACTACGAGCAGTACTTC.

This rearrangement joins TRBV14 to TRBJ2-6; D is possibly TRBD2 (5 bases). The ends were cut back, 3 bases at V and 0 bases at J, with 15 bases in the middle. This CDR3 contains 18 residues. From germline, CDR1 is SGHDN and CDR2 FVKESK. The CDR3 sequence is CASSHGLPVGSGANVLTF. For the CDR3, the DNA is TGTGCCAGCAGCCATGGACTCCCTGTGGGCTCTGGGGCCAACGTCCTGACTTTC. Drawing the rest from reference TRBV14 and TRBJ2-6, the complete variable domain is EAGVTQFPSHSVIEKGQTVTLRCDPISGHDNLYWYRRVMGKEIKFLLHFVKESKQDESGMPNNRFLAERTGGTYSTLKVQPAELEDSGVYFCASSHGLPVGSGANVLTFGAGSRLTVL.

This clonotype showed up just once. V gene TRBV30 combines with J gene TRBJ1-5; no clear D gene. The CDR3 spans 13 residues. Trimming stripped 8 bases from V and 1 base from J, with 12 bases between. The germline V gene encodes CDR1 GTSNPN and CDR2 SVGIG (reference sequence). DNA for the CDR3: TGTGCCGTCGAGGGTGGGAGCAATCAGCCCCAGCATTTT. Its translation is CAVEGGSNQPQHF.

This chain joins TRBV20-1 and TRBJ2-1, with 9 bases that match TRBD1. The germline V gene has CDR1 DFQATT and CDR2 SNEGSKA (reference sequence). V lost 3 bases, J lost 0 bases, and 6 bases stayed unmatched. The CDR3 runs to 16 residues. The CDR3 DNA reads TGCAGTGCTAGTTCCCCGACAGGGGGCTCCTACAATGAGCAGTTCTTC. Its translation is CSASSPTGGSYNEQFF.

This chain uses TRBV24-1 with TRBJ2-1, with unresolved D. Looked up from germline, CDR1 is KGHDR and CDR2 is SFDVKD. This CDR3 has 14 residues. Trimming left V 5 bases short and J 2 bases short, with 9 bases between. The CDR3 coding sequence is TGTGCCACCAGTGTCGCACAGACCTACAATGAGCAGTTCTTC. Protein product: CATSVAQTYNEQFF.

The CDR3 protein is CASSQDFNQPQHF. DNA for the CDR3: TGTGCCAGCAGCCAAGATTTTAATCAGCCCCAGCATTTT. The J gene is TRBJ1-5, the V gene TRBV3-1, with D unresolved. Germline V lookup: CDR1 LGHDT, CDR2 YNNKEL (reference sequence). The ends were cut back, 0 bases at V and 4 bases at J, with 4 bases in the middle. CDR3 size: 13 residues.

V is TRBV2 and J is TRBJ1-1; no clear D. V lost 9 bases and J lost 3, with 17 bases in between. Germline-derived CDR1 and CDR2 are SNHLY and FYNNEI. This CDR3 is built from 14 residues. The CDR3: CARAAGPRDTEAFF. In DNA form, the CDR3 reads TGTGCCAGGGCGGCCGGGCCGAGGGACACTGAAGCTTTCTTT.

The J gene is TRBJ2-7, the V gene TRBV20-1; 7 bases line up with TRBD1. V lost 3 bases to trimming and J lost 4 bases; unmatched junction nucleotides: 15. The germline V gene has CDR1 DFQATT and CDR2 SNEGSKA (reference sequence). The CDR3 runs 16 residues. CDR3 sequence reads: CSASGHPTGLVYEQYV. The CDR3 DNA reads as TGCAGTGCTAGCGGTCACCCGACAGGGTTGGTGTACGAGCAGTACGTC.